This T cell receptor beta chain came from a study of OX40 agonist ivuxolimab in advanced cancers. Overall study context: The dose-escalation cohort had hepatocellular carcinoma, melanoma, renal cell or head and neck cancer. Whole-study findings and limits: Patients who responded partially at 0.1-3.0 mg/kg showed clonal expansion ranking among the lowest.

On this clone: Its antigen is not known.

The CDR3 spans 13 residues. The V and J ends lost 2 bases and 5 bases respectively, with 6 bases between them. CDR1 is SGHVS, CDR2 FQNEAQ, per germline. The repertoire was sequenced with immunoSEQ multiplex PCR; TCRdb's copy has only in-frame clones and lacks some. The sample includes about 55,000 clones, approximately 83% seen only once; the top ten take 9.5% to 15%. The starting material was CD4+ or CD8+ T cells sorted from blood, obtained in a trial of the OX40 agonist ivuxolimab. The clonotype originates from an adult with an advanced solid tumor such as melanoma, head and neck, liver or kidney cancer. This rearrangement joins TRBV7-8 to TRBJ2-2, with D possibly being TRBD2 (5 bases). The CDR3 region has the DNA TGTGCCAGCAGCTTACCGGGAACCGGGGAGCTGTTTTTT. Translated, it gives CASSLPGTGELFF.